The clone carrying this TCR beta chain has a handful of counts. These data originate in a study of identical twins. TCRdb recomputed calls from the 5' RACE reads with MiXCR, one row per CDR3 protein. This sample has about 520,000 distinct CDR3 sequences, with roughly 21% found just once. Germline V gene data show CDR1 as SGDLS and CDR2 as YYNGEE. V gave up 0 bases and J gave up 1 base, with 8 bases separating them. The CDR3 is 15 amino acids. These data are also associated with another study on T cells expressing NK-cell markers.

The clonotype was recovered from a woman between 18 and 29 years old in good health. The chain uses TRBV9 and TRBJ2-1; tentative D call: TRBD2 (6 bases). The sequenced sample consisted of CD4+ T cells sorted from blood. The CDR3 loop is CASSVEEGSYNEQFF. As DNA, the CDR3 is TGTGCCAGCAGCGTAGAGGAGGGATCCTACAATGAGCAGTTCTTC.